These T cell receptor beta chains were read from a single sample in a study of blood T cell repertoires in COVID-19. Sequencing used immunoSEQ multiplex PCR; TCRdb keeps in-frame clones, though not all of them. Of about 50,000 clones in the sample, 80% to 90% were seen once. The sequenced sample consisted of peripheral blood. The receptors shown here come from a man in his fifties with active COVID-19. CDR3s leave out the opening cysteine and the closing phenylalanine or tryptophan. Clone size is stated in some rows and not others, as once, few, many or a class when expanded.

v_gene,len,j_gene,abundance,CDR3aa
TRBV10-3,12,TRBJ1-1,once,AISRIGQSGEAF
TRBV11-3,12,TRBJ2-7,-,ASSLGQGADEQY
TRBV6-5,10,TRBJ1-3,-,ASSSSLDTIY
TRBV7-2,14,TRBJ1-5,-,ASSPPRGLGNQPQH
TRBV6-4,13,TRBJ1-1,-,ASSDSTGGYTEAF
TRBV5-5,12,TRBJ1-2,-,ASAEDRGLLGYT
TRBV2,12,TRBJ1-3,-,ASSESPGFNTIY
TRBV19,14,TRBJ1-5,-,ASSPWTGLSNQPQH
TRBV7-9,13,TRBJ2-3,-,ASSLESGFTDTQY
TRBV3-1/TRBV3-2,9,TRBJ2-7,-,ASSHRGEQY
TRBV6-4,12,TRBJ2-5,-,ASSDGQSQETQY
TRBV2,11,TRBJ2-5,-,QTGGIDQETQY
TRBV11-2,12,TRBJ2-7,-,ASSLVAGLGEQY
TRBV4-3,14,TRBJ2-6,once,ASSHGGLSGANVLT
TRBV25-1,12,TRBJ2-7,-,ASSGRGSSYEQY
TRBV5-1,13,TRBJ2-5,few,ASSWADRDPRTQY
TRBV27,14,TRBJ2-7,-,ASSSPSAGKGVEQY
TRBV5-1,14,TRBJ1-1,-,ASSLMFQGVDTEAF